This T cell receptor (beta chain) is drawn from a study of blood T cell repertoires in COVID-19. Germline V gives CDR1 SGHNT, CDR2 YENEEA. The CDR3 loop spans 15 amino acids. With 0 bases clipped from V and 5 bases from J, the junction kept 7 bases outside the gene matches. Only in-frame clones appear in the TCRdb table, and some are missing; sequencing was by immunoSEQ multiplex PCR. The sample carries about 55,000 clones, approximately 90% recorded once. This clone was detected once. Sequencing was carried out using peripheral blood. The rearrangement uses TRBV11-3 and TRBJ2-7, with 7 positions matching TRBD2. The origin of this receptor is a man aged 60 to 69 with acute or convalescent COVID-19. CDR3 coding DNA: TGTGCCAGCAGCTTAGAGGGCGGGAGCTTCCACGAGCAGTACTTC. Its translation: CASSLEGGSFHEQYF.